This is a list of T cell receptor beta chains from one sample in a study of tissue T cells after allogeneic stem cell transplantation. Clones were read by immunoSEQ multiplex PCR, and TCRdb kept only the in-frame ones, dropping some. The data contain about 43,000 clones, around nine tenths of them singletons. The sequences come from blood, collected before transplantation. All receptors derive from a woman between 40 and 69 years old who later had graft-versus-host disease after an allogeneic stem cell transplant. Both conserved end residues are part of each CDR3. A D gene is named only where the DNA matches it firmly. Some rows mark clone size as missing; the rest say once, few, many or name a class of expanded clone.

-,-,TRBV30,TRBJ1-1,CAWSVGRGNTEAFF,TGTGCCTGGAGTGTTGGCAGAGGGAACACTGAAGCTTTCTTT
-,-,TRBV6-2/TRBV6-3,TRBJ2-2,CASSSVSAHTGELFF,TGTGCCAGCAGTTCGGTTAGCGCCCACACCGGGGAGCTGTTTTTT
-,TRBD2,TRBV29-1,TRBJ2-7,CSVEKLAGGQGSYEQYF,TGCAGCGTTGAAAAGCTAGCGGGAGGCCAAGGAAGCTACGAGCAGTACTTC
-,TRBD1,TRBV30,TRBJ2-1,CAWSLRRTGAGNEQFF,TGTGCCTGGAGCCTCCGCAGGACAGGGGCCGGGAATGAGCAGTTCTTC
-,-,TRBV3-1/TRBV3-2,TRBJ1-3,CASSQERRVSGNTIYF,TGTGCCAGCAGCCAAGAGAGGCGCGTCTCTGGAAACACCATATATTTT
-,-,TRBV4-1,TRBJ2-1,CASSHRPNPDEQFF,TGCGCCAGCAGCCACCGGCCCAACCCAGATGAGCAGTTCTTC
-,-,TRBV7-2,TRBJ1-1,CASSSRQTGNTEAFF,TGTGCCAGCAGCTCCCGTCAAACAGGGAACACTGAAGCTTTCTTT
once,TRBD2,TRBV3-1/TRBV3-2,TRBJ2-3,CASSQGTSRSTDTQYF,TGTGCCAGCAGCCAAGGGACTAGCAGGAGCACAGATACGCAGTATTTT
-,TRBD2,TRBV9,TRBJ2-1,CASSSRGLAGSYNEQFF,TGTGCCAGCAGCTCTCGGGGCCTAGCGGGCTCCTACAATGAGCAGTTCTTC
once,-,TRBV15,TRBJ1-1,CATSRGVGNPWGAFF,TGTGCCACCAGCAGAGGGGTAGGAAACCCCTGGGGAGCTTTCTTT
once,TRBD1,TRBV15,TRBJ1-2,CATSTRTQGNYGYTF,TGTGCCACCAGCACGAGAACACAGGGGAACTATGGCTACACCTTC
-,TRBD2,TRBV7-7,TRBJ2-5,CASSPSSSGRVGPGTQYF,TGTGCTAGCAGCCCTAGCTCTAGCGGGAGGGTCGGTCCGGGGACCCAGTACTTC
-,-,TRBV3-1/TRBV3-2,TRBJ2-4,CASSQAVKQYF,TGTGCCAGCAGCCAAGCCGTGAAACAGTACTTC
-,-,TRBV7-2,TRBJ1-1,CASSSRDVTEAFF,TGTGCCAGCAGCTCCAGGGATGTCACTGAAGCTTTCTTT
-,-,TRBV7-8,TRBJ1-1,CASSLEPGGTEAFF,TGTGCCAGCAGCTTAGAACCGGGTGGCACTGAAGCTTTCTTT
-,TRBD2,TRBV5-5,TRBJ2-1,CASSWGLAAYNEQFF,TGTGCCAGCAGCTGGGGACTAGCGGCGTACAATGAGCAGTTCTTC
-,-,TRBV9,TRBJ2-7,CASSGAPDGADYEQYF,TGTGCCAGCAGCGGAGCCCCCGACGGGGCGGACTACGAGCAGTACTTC
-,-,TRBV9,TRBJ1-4,CASSPSGGRGEKLFF,TGTGCCAGCAGCCCCTCGGGGGGCCGGGGGGAAAAACTGTTTTTT
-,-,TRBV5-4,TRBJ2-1,CASSLGGSSYNEQFF,TGTGCCAGCAGCTTGGGGGGTAGCTCCTACAATGAGCAGTTCTTC
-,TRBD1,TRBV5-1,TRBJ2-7,CASSWGTGFSYEQYF,TGCGCCAGCAGCTGGGGGACAGGATTCTCCTACGAGCAGTACTTC
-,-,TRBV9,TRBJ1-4,CASSVSTQGVEKLFF,TGTGCCAGCAGCGTATCAACGCAGGGAGTGGAAAAACTGTTTTTT
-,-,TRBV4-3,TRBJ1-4,CASSQDQGPHEKLFF,TGCGCCAGCAGCCAAGACCAGGGGCCCCATGAAAAACTGTTTTTT
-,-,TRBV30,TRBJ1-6,CAWTGGSSYNSPLHF,TGTGCCTGGACGGGGGGTAGCTCCTATAATTCACCCCTCCACTTT
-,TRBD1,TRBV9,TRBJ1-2,CASSVAGTGYGYTF,TGTGCCAGCAGCGTAGCGGGGACAGGCTATGGCTACACCTTC
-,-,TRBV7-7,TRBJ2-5,CASSLNLVTGQETQYF,TGTGCTAGCAGCTTAAATCTTGTGACAGGACAAGAGACCCAGTACTTC
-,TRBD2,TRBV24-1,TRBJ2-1,CATSFNRRTSGGSEQFF,TGTGCCACCAGTTTTAATAGACGGACTAGCGGGGGCAGTGAGCAGTTCTTC
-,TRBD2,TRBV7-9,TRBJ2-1,CASSDTSGRDNEQFF,TGTGCCAGCAGCGATACTAGCGGGAGAGACAATGAGCAGTTCTTC